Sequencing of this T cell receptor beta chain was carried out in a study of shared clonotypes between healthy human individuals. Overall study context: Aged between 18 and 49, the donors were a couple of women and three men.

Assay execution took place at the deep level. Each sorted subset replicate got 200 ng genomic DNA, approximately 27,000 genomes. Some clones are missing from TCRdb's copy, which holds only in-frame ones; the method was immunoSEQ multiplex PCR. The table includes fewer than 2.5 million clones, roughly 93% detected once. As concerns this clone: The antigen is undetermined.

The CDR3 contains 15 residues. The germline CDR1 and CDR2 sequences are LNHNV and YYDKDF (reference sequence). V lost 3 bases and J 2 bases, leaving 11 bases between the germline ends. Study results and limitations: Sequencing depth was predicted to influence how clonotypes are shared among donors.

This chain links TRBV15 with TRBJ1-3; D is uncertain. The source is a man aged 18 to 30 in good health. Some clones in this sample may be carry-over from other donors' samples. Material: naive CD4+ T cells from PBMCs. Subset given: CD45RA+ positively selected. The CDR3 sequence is CATSSARGAGNTIYF. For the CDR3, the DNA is TGTGCCACCAGCAGCGCTCGGGGTGCTGGAAACACCATATATTTT.